The clone carrying this T cell receptor (beta chain) was counted at least ten times. Its antigen is undetermined. The data are from a study of beta chain features in type 1 diabetes. About the research overall: No patient-donor differences in age, gender, total cells or subset yield.

General study results and limits: In all four CD4+ subsets, TCRB CDR3 length was significantly, moderately reduced in type 1 diabetes. More deletions and fewer insertions at VDJ junctions were seen in type 1 diabetes patients.

Reverse transcribing all isolated RNA meant expressed TCRB transcripts were sequenced. Data came from immunoSEQ multiplex PCR; TCRdb stores just in-frame clones and leaves some out. The data contain 130,000 to 150,000 clones, 10% of them singletons. The CDR3 covers 14 residues. Germline lookup yields CDR1 GTSNPN and CDR2 SVGIG (reference sequence). Trimming took off 1 base at V and 1 base at J, with 8 bases between the two ends. The sample was naive CD4+ T cells from blood. The receptor was derived from a man in his late teens or twenties in good health. The genes are TRBV30 and TRBJ2-1, with TRBD1 as a possible D gene (6 bases). For the CDR3, the DNA is TGTGCCTGGAGTGCCGGGACATCCTACAATGAGCAGTTCTTC. It yields the protein CAWSAGTSYNEQFF.